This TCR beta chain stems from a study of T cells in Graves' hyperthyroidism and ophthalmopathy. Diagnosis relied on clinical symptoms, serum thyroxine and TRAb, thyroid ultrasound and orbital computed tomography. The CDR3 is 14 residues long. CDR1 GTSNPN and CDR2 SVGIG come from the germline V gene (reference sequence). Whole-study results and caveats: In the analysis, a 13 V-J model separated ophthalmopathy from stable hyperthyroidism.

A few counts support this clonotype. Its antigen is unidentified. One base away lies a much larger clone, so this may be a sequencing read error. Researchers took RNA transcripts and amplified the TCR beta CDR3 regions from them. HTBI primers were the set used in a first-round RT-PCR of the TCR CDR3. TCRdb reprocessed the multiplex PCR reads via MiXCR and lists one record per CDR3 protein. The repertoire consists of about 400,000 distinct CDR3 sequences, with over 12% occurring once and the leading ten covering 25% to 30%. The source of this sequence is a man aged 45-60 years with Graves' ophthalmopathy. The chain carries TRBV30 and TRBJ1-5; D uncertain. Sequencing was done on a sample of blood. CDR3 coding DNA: TGTGCCTGGAGTGAGGAATATAGCTATCAGCCCCAGCATTTT. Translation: CAWSEEYSYQPQHF.